This T cell receptor beta chain was found in a study of shared clonotypes between healthy human individuals (TCRdb year 2020). At the level of the whole study: Three men and a couple of women, aged 18 to 49 years, made up the cohort. For each donor, CD4 naive and CD4 memory were each given three plates, CD8 naive was given two plates, and CD8 memory was given one plate. To estimate repertoire size and how much clonotypes are shared between individuals, the study performed deep sequencing of blood TCR repertoires from five healthy adults. To increase sequencing depth and limit assay-specific biases, different laboratories used diverse techniques to prepare libraries and sequence TCR repertoires. Per donor, leukapheresis produced somewhere between about 0.9 and 9 billion PBMCs.

Using the deep immunoSEQ assay, multiplex PCR amplified TCR CDR3 regions from genomic DNA. Extracted genomic DNA from each cell subset was spread evenly across all wells of several immunoSEQ 96-well plates, with each plate serving as a replicate. For sorted subsets, 150 to 200 ng genomic DNA, equal to some 30,000 T cell genomes, was loaded into each replicate PCR. The purified libraries were quantified using a Qubit 3.0 fluorometer, sized with a Bioanalyzer 2100, and then quantified again using the KAPA Library Quantification kit. Every immunoSEQ 96-well plate was sequenced on a dedicated single-read 150-cycle Illumina NextSeq 550 flow cell. Concerning the study's data processing: Because the immunoSEQ output held only junctional sequences and lacked quality scores, the filtering could not match the filtering applied to full-length reads. To assign V/J genes and CDR3, sequences were annotated against IMGT germline references using PyIR, a Python wrapper for IgBLAST v1.9. Reads were filtered out if the reads had weak V/J assignments (E-value above 1e-6), no CDR3, stop codons, out-of-frame junctions, or ambiguous translated residues. V3J clonotypes were defined by identical inferred V gene, J gene, and CDR3 amino acid sequence. Percentage overlap between repertoires was computed as shared unique clonotypes divided by the size of the smaller repertoire. Three approaches were used to assess repertoire richness: RTK rarefaction, the Chao1 estimator, and Recon v2.1 estimates of unobserved clonotypes. Generation probabilities were computed with OLGA for all TCRbeta clonotypes obtained by the gDNA method from a handful of donors. The table was pulled from immuneACCESS by TCRdb, which kept in-frame rearrangements only. Such tables lose some clones; where checked, under half of the loss comes from unresolved V genes, and the rest has no known cause. Clone size and the V and J calls come from that table; the DNA yielded D and trimming. Across this sample there are approximately 1.1 million clones, with about four fifths seen only once. The ten largest account for approximately 0.56% of the sample.

With regard to this clone: Its antigen remains undetermined. Base qualities are not at hand, and no much larger clone is one base apart.

Trimming takes 3 bases from V and 4 bases from J, and the germline ends sit 10 bases apart. The CDR3 holds 14 amino acids from the cysteine to the phenylalanine. Just the 42-base CDR3 DNA is kept, in frame starting at base 1. Taken from the germline V gene, the CDR1 and CDR2 loops are MDHEN and SYDVKM. General conclusions and limits of the study: Pairwise subsampling led to the expectation that sequencing depth would affect the degree of clonotype sharing among donors. Sampling was limited to blood, and TCR repertoires in tissue likely differ from TCR repertoires in blood. When a handful of donors were compared, the shared fraction of clonotypes was 5% to 6.5% for naive CD4, 3.5% to 4% for naive CD8, 2.3% for memory CD4, and less than 0.5% for memory CD8. Clonotypes shared by all four sorted-subset donors showed higher generation probabilities than non-shared clonotypes. Because the study included a small number of donors, the genetic and exposure-history diversity represented was limited. Incomplete sequencing was indicated by rarefaction of sorted-subset datasets, despite the large sequencing depth. Estimated clonotype richness was generally larger for naive than for memory subsets.

Donors were healthy HIV-negative adults with no recently reported acute infections or vaccinations. Every donor was a Caucasian adult living in Nashville, Tennessee, USA. CD4+ T cells were enriched by magnetic negative selection, after which naive cells were positively selected on CD45RA and the negative fraction was taken as the memory subset. Blood was obtained by leukapheresis, after which PBMCs were separated by Ficoll-Histopaque density gradient centrifugation and cryopreserved in liquid nitrogen vapor phase. Analytical flow cytometry was used to check the purity and quantity of each magnetically sorted T cell population. Each sorted fraction had its genomic DNA isolated and then quantified by UV absorbance on a Nanodrop 2000c.

The specimen was memory CD4+ T cells from PBMCs. The cell subset or site label, as the study defines it: CD45RA-negative fraction. The sequence derives from a man younger than 30 in good health. Some clones in this sample may be carry-over from other donors' samples. The chain is made from TRBV28 and TRBJ1-3; the D gene lacks a confident call. The CDR3: CASSFRGSGNTIYF. Here is the DNA: TGTGCCAGCAGTTTTCGAGGGTCGGGAAACACCATATATTTT.